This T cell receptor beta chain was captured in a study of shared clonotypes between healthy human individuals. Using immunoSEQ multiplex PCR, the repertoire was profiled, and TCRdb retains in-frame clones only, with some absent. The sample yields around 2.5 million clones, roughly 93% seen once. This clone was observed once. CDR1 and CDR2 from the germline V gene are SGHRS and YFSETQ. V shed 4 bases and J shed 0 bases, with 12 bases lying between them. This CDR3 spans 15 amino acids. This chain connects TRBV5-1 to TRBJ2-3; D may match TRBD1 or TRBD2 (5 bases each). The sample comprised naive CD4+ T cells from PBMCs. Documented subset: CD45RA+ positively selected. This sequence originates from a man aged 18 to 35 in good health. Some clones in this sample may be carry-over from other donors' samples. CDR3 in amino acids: CASSLGTQSTDTQYF. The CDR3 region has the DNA TGCGCCAGCAGCCTGGGGACGCAGAGCACAGATACGCAGTATTTT.